The 3 T cell receptor beta chains presented below share a single source sample, sequenced in a study of blood T cell repertoires in COVID-19 (dated by TCRdb to between 2020 and 2021). The library relied on the immunoSEQ multiplex PCR assay. TCRdb retrieved this table from immuneACCESS and kept in-frame rearrangements only. Not all clones are present; in checked studies, unresolved V genes account for under half, and no reason is known for the remainder. A total of fewer than 350,000 clones appear in this sample, roughly 86% of them only once. 6.5% to 9.5% of the sample goes to the ten largest clones. The source material was peripheral blood. The receptors stem from a woman between 50 and 59 years old who had recovered from COVID-19.

The chain has TRBV30 and TRBJ1-1, with D perhaps TRBD1 (5 bases). The V and J ends lost 5 bases and 5 bases respectively, with 15 bases between them. This CDR3 comprises 13 residues. Per germline, CDR1 GTSNPN and CDR2 SVGIG (reference sequence). This chain's CDR3 is CAWDLDAGTEAFF. CDR3 in DNA: TGTGCCTGGGATCTGGACGCAGGGACTGAAGCTTTCTTT.

The chain uses TRBV9 and TRBJ2-3, with TRBD2 identical over 8 bases. Germline V CDR1 and CDR2: SGDLS, YYNGEE. This CDR3 spans 14 amino acids. V was clipped by 8 bases and J by 2 bases; unmatched bases: 7. The CDR3 region has the DNA TGTGCCAGTGCTACTAGCGGTTCCACAGATACGCAGTATTTT. Its protein is CASATSGSTDTQYF.

The chain is built from TRBV7-2 and TRBJ2-5, with a weak D call TRBD2 (7 bases). This CDR3 contains 16 residues. Trimming took 3 bases from V and 3 from J, leaving 17 bases between them. Germline lookup yields CDR1 SGHTA and CDR2 FQGNSA. The CDR3 coding sequence is TGTGCCAGCAGCTTCCAAGGGGGTGCGGGAGAAGAGACCCAGTACTTC. Residues: CASSFQGGAGEETQYF.